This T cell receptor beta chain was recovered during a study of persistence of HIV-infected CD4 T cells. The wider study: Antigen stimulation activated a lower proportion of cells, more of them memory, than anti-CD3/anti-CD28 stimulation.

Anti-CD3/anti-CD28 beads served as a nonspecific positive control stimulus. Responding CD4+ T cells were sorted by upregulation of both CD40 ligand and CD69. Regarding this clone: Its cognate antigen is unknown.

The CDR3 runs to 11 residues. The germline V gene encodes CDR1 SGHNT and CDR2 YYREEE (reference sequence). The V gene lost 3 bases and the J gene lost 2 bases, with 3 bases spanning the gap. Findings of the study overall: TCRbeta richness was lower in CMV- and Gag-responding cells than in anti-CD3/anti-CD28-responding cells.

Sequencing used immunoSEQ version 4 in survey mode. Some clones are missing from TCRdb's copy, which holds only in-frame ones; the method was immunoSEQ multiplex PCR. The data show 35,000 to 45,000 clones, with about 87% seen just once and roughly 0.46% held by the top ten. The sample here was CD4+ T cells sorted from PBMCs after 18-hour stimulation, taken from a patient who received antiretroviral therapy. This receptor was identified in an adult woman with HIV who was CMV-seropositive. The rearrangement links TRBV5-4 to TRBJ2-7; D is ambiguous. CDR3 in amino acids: CASSSTYEQYF. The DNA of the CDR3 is TGTGCCAGCAGCTCCACCTACGAGCAGTACTTC.